The T cell receptor (beta chain) described here comes from a study of blood T cell repertoires in COVID-19. V lost 2 bases to trimming and J lost 2 bases, with 8 bases between them. This CDR3 has 14 amino acids. Germline V gene sequence: CDR1 MNHEY, CDR2 SVGEGT. Some clones are missing from TCRdb's copy, which holds only in-frame ones; the method was immunoSEQ multiplex PCR. Seen here are under 350,000 clones, around 87% observed once, and the top ten hold around 1.4%. The chain couples TRBV6-2 or TRBV6-3 to TRBJ2-3; no definite D call. The TCR was taken from a man between 65 and 80 years old with acute or convalescent COVID-19. The sample was peripheral blood. CDR3 region: CASSYIRDTDTQYF. The CDR3 coding sequence is TGTGCCAGCAGTTACATCCGCGACACAGATACGCAGTATTTT.